The source of this TCR beta chain is a study of neurological immune-mediated disorders. J was trimmed by 1 base and V by 0 bases; bases with no gene match: 2. The CDR3 totals 16 residues. The germline V gene encodes CDR1 SGHRS and CDR2 YFSETQ. Synthesis of cDNA used 5'RACE (with 10-nucleotide random UMIs). TCRdb re-analysed the 5' RACE reads in MiXCR, keeping a single row per CDR3 protein. Among around 90,000 distinct CDR3 sequences listed, over 10% were seen once. This clonotype was seen ten or more times. The antigen is unknown. Stated time point: longitudinal time-point 2. Findings and caveats of the study: None of the CDR3 amino acid sequences found in expanded clones was shared across subjects. This suggests that the TCR-beta repertoires were private in all groups.

The rearrangement uses TRBV5-1 and TRBJ2-5; 11 bases match TRBD2. The clonotype was recovered from a female donor with HTLV-1-associated myelopathy (HAM/TSP). Sequences were obtained from PBMCs. The CDR3 nucleotides read TGCGCCAGCAGCTTGGTAACTAGCGGGGGCCAAGAGACCCAGTACTTC. Translated, it gives CASSLVTSGGQETQYF. Looking up the rest from reference TRBV5-1 and TRBJ2-5 gives the full variable domain: KAGVTQTPRYLIKTRGQQVTLSCSPISGHRSVSWYQQTPGQGLQFLFEYFSETQRNKGNFPGRFSGRQFSNSRSEMNVSTLELGDSALYLCASSLVTSGGQETQYFGPGTRLLVL.